Below, 23 T cell receptor beta chains from the same sample are listed, as sequenced in a study of regulatory T cells in long-lasting Graves disease. Noted time point: persistent/refractory GD, antithyroid drugs over 5 years with positive TRAb. Construction of the TCR library relied on RNA isolated from PBMCs. CDR3-region Arm-PCR and iRepertoire HTBI primers produced the TCR beta libraries. MiXCR was run by TCRdb on the multiplex PCR reads, yielding one entry per CDR3 protein. The table shows about 400,000 distinct CDR3 sequences, with around 20% occurring only once. The material was peripheral blood mononuclear cells (PBMCs), obtained when the disease was refractory, from a patient treated with antithyroid drugs. Receptors were obtained from a female donor with Graves disease.

The CDR3 sequence: CASSVSGVSGNTIYF. The CDR3 bases are TGTGCCAGTAGTGTCTCGGGAGTATCTGGAAACACCATATATTTT. The chain has TRBV19 and TRBJ1-3, with D unresolved. There are 15 residues in the CDR3. V lost 5 bases to trimming and J lost 1 base, with 12 bases between them. Germline V gene lookup returns CDR1 LNHDA and CDR2 SQIVND (reference sequence).

Concerning this clonotype itself: A much bigger clone sits one base away, suggesting this may be a read error. The chain employs TRBV6-1 and TRBJ1-1; D might be TRBD1 (5 bases). V shed 11 bases and J shed 4 bases, with 20 bases lying between them. CDR3 size: 14 residues. Germline V gene lookup returns CDR1 MNHNS and CDR2 SASEGT. The DNA of the CDR3 is TGTGCCGGCATCACCCATTCGGGGCTCACTGAAGCTTTCTTT. Translated, it gives CAGITHSGLTEAFF.

This clonotype was recorded at least ten times. The chain combines TRBV7-2 with TRBJ2-7, with D maybe TRBD2 (6 bases). The CDR3 totals 13 residues. Per germline, CDR1 SGHTA and CDR2 FQGNSA. V dropped 5 bases and J dropped 1 base, with 9 bases sitting between them. CDR3 amino acids: CASSRGLSYEQYF. The DNA for the CDR3 is TGTGCCAGCAGCCGGGGACTTTCCTACGAGCAGTACTTC.

In its sample, this clonotype was seen a few times. This chain joins TRBV19 and TRBJ2-7; 11 positions match TRBD2. The CDR3 is 16 amino acids. V was clipped by 5 bases and J by 2 bases; unmatched bases: 8. Looked up from germline, CDR1 is LNHDA and CDR2 is SQIVND (reference sequence). The CDR3 coding sequence is TGTGCCAGTAGTGGACCCGGGACTAGCGGAACCTACGAGCAGTACTTC. Translation gives CASSGPGTSGTYEQYF.

The chain couples TRBV20-1 to TRBJ2-5; D perhaps matches TRBD2 (6 bases). The CDR3 is made up of 13 amino acids. Trimming shortened V by 6 bases and J by 4 bases, and 15 bases separated the two germline ends. CDR1 is DFQATT and CDR2 is SNEGSKA in the germline V gene (reference sequence). CDR3 loop: CSAVRLEVETQYF. The CDR3 nucleotides read TGCAGTGCCGTTAGACTAGAAGTAGAGACCCAGTACTTC.

This clonotype occurred many times. The V and J genes are TRBV2 and TRBJ2-5, with D perhaps matching TRBD2 (5 bases). The germline V gene encodes CDR1 SNHLY and CDR2 FYNNEI. V was pared by 9 bases and J by 5 bases, with 13 bases between. This CDR3 comprises 12 residues. CDR3 loop: CASRTERETQYF. CDR3 in DNA: TGTGCCAGTAGGACTGAGAGGGAGACCCAGTACTTC.

Ten or more counts support this clonotype. V is TRBV12-3 or TRBV12-4 and J is TRBJ2-7; D uncertain. The CDR3 spans 13 residues. Trimming removed 2 bases from V and 2 bases from J, with 7 bases in between. Here the CDR3 DNA reads TGTGCCAGCAGTTTAAGTTTGGCCTACGAGCAGTACTTC. Its translation: CASSLSLAYEQYF.

There are many counts of this clonotype. The chain combines TRBV28 with TRBJ1-2; D perhaps matches TRBD1 (5 bases). Germline CDR1 MDHEN, CDR2 SYDVKM. There are 15 residues in the CDR3. V dropped 3 bases and J dropped 8 bases, with 19 bases sitting between them. For the CDR3, the DNA is TGTGCCAGCAGTTTTAGGGCGGGGACTCGCTGGGGCTACACCTTC. Amino acid sequence: CASSFRAGTRWGYTF.

CDR3 sequence reads: CASREDGNNSPLHF. The CDR3 DNA reads as TGTGCCAGCAGAGAGGACGGGAATAATTCACCCCTCCACTTT. The genes are TRBV6-1 and TRBJ1-6; no clear D gene. CDR1 and CDR2 (germline): MNHNS, SASEGT. Trimming removed 6 bases at V and 5 bases at J, with 11 bases between. This CDR3 is 14 amino acids long.

This clonotype was seen ten or more times. The gene calls are TRBV2 and TRBJ2-5, with a weak D call TRBD1 (6 bases). V was shortened by 2 bases and J by 4 bases, with 14 bases between the two germline ends. CDR3 length: 15 amino acids. Germline CDR1 and CDR2: SNHLY and FYNNEI. The CDR3 DNA reads TGTGCCAGCAGTGAAATACAGGGTGGTGGAGAGACCCAGTACTTC. Translation gives CASSEIQGGGETQYF.

This clonotype has just a few counts. V gene TRBV24-1 combines with J gene TRBJ2-1; 13 bases map to TRBD2. V shed 2 bases and J 9 bases; nucleotides not matched to a gene: 9. Germline lookup yields CDR1 KGHDR and CDR2 SFDVKD. CDR3 length equals 17 residues. CDR3 sequence reads: CATSDSHMGLAGTEQFF. The DNA of the CDR3 is TGTGCCACCAGTGATTCCCATATGGGACTAGCGGGAACTGAGCAGTTCTTC.

Note on this clonotype: This likely comes from a read error, as the CDR3 has no conserved phenylalanine or tryptophan at its end. This chain links TRBV7-3 with TRBJ1-2, with a tentative D call TRBD1 (5 bases). Trimming pared 5 bases from V and 4 bases from J, leaving 14 bases between. The CDR3 runs to 14 residues. Germline V CDR1 and CDR2: SGHTA, FQGTGA. Written as DNA, the CDR3 is TGTGCCAGCAGCCCCGGGACTGGGAGCTATGGCTACACCCTC. This translates into CASSPGTGSYGYTL.

V and J are TRBV6-1 and TRBJ2-7, with 7 nucleotides matching TRBD1. The length of the CDR3 is 12 residues. V dropped 8 bases and J dropped 2; count of bases not matched to a gene: 3. Germline CDR1 is MNHNS and CDR2 is SASEGT. CDR3 nucleotide sequence: TGTGCCAGCGGACAGGCGACCTACGAGCAGTACTTC. Translating gives CASGQATYEQYF.

The chain combines TRBV25-1 with TRBJ2-7; D uncertain. CDR3 length equals 13 residues. Germline assignment: CDR1 MGHDK and CDR2 SYGVNS. The germline V and J ends were trimmed by 4 bases and 0 bases, with 7 bases remaining between them. The CDR3 reads CASSVLSSYEQYF. The CDR3 DNA reads as TGTGCCAGCAGTGTCCTTAGCTCCTACGAGCAGTACTTC.

This clonotype was seen repeatedly, ten times or more. The chain links TRBV2 to TRBJ2-7; possibly TRBD2 for D (5 bases). Germline V CDR1 and CDR2: SNHLY, FYNNEI. The V and J ends lost 8 bases and 0 bases respectively, with 14 bases between them. The CDR3 totals 14 residues. The CDR3 reads CASGEAESSYEQYF. DNA of the CDR3: TGTGCCAGCGGGGAAGCGGAAAGCTCCTACGAGCAGTACTTC.

This clonotype was recorded many times. The genes are TRBV7-9 and TRBJ2-7; 7 nucleotides agree with TRBD1. The CDR3 consists of 14 residues. From germline, CDR1 is SEHNR and CDR2 FQNEAQ (reference sequence). The J segment lost 2 bases and the V segment lost 1 base, leaving 2 bases of the junction unmatched. As DNA, the CDR3 is TGTGCCAGCAGCTTAGTAGGGGGCCCCTACGAGCAGTACTTC. Translated, it gives CASSLVGGPYEQYF.

This clonotype was detected only a few times. The chain is built from TRBV5-5 and TRBJ2-2; the D gene is possibly TRBD1 (6 bases). The V gene lost 3 bases and the J gene lost 5 bases, with 8 bases spanning the gap. The CDR3 loop spans 13 amino acids. The germline gives CDR1 SGHKS, CDR2 YYEKEE (reference sequence). CDR3: CASSSGTTGELFF. The CDR3 region has the DNA TGTGCCAGCAGCTCAGGGACAACCGGGGAGCTGTTTTTT.

This clonotype was seen at least ten times. The V call is TRBV30, the J call TRBJ1-2, with D unresolved. Germline V CDR1 and CDR2: GTSNPN, SVGIG (reference sequence). The CDR3 sequence is 12 residues long. Trimming cost V 2 bases and J 6 bases, with 10 bases left between them. In DNA form, the CDR3 reads TGTGCCTGGAGTCTTAACACAGATGGCTACACCTTC. It translates to CAWSLNTDGYTF.

This clonotype was recorded many times. J is TRBJ2-5 and V is TRBV9; tentative D call: TRBD1 (5 bases). Germline values: CDR1 SGDLS, CDR2 YYNGEE. CDR3 length: 15 amino acids. V was cut by 5 bases and J by 5 bases, with 19 bases left in between. Written as DNA, the CDR3 is TGTGCCAGCAGAATGACAGACGGCCCCTGGGAGACCCAGTACTTC. Amino acid sequence: CASRMTDGPWETQYF.

The chain links TRBV6-1 to TRBJ1-6, with D perhaps TRBD1 (5 bases). V was shortened by 7 bases and J by 7 bases, with 14 bases between the two germline ends. Germline V gives CDR1 MNHNS, CDR2 SASEGT. The CDR3 consists of 14 residues. DNA of the CDR3: TGTGCCAGCACCTCCGGGACTTTGAATTCACCCCTCCACTTT. Its protein product is CASTSGTLNSPLHF.

This clonotype was seen at least ten times. V usage is TRBV5-4 and J usage is TRBJ1-2; D remains ambiguous. The V and J ends lost 4 bases and 2 bases respectively, with 18 bases between them. This CDR3 has 16 amino acids. CDR1 and CDR2 from the germline V gene are SGHNT and YYREEE (reference sequence). CDR3 in DNA: TGTGCCAGCAGCATAGTCACCTTAACAGAGAACTATGGCTACACCTTC. This encodes CASSIVTLTENYGYTF.

At least ten counts were recorded for this clonotype. The chain links TRBV28 to TRBJ1-2, with 7 nucleotides matching TRBD1. This CDR3 has 16 amino acids. Germline V gives CDR1 MDHEN, CDR2 SYDVKM. Trimming took 1 base from V and 0 from J; bases not matched to a gene: 5. The CDR3 region has the DNA TGTGCCAGCAGTTTATATTCGGGACAGACTAACTATGGCTACACCTTC. Protein sequence: CASSLYSGQTNYGYTF.

V usage is TRBV30 and J usage is TRBJ2-5; 13 nucleotides align to TRBD2. The CDR3 sequence is 17 residues long. Germline CDR1 GTSNPN, CDR2 SVGIG (reference sequence). V lost 2 bases and J lost 5; bases outside the gene matches: 11. CDR3 sequence: CAWSRQRTSGSGETQYF. Here the CDR3 DNA reads TGTGCCTGGAGTCGCCAACGGACTAGCGGGAGCGGCGAGACCCAGTACTTC.